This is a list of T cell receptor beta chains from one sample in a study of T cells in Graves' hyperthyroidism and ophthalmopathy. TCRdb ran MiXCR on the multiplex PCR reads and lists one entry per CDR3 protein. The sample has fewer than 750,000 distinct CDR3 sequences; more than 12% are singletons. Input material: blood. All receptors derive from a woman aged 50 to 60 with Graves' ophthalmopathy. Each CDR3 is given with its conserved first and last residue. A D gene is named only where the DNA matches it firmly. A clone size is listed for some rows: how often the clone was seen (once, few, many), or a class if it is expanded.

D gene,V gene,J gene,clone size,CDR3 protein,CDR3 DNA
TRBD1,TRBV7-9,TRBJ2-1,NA,CASSWGQSSYNKQFF,TGTGCCAGCAGCTGGGGACAGAGCTCCTACAATAAGCAGTTCTTC
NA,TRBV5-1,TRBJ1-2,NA,CASSLESGSGGYTF,TGCGCCAGCAGCTTGGAGTCCGGATCCGGTGGCTACACCTTC
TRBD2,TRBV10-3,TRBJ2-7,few,CAITGTSDSYEQYF,TGTGCCATCACTGGGACTAGCGACTCCTACGAGCAGTACTTC
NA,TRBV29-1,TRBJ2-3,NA,CSVDSGILEDTQYF,TGCAGCGTTGATTCTGGGATTTTGGAGGATACGCAGTATTTT
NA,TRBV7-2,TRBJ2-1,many,CASRPGYQNNEQFF,TGTGCCAGCAGGCCCGGCTACCAAAACAATGAGCAGTTCTTC
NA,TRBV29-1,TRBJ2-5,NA,CSVPEWDDQETQYF,TGCAGCGTGCCGGAGTGGGACGATCAAGAGACCCAGTACTTC
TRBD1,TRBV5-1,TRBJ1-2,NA,CASSTDTGVHYGYTF,TGCGCCAGCAGCACTGACACAGGGGTCCACTATGGCTACACCTTC
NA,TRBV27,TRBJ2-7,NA,CASSLSRGVPRGYEQYF,TGTGCCAGCAGTTTATCGAGGGGCGTCCCCAGGGGCTACGAGCAGTACTTC
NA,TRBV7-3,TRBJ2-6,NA,CASSDIHSGANVLTF,TGTGCCAGCAGCGACATTCACTCTGGGGCCAACGTCCTGACTTTC
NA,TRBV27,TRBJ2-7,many,CASSNSPGRIYEQYF,TGTGCCAGCAGCAATTCCCCTGGACGTATCTACGAGCAGTACTTC
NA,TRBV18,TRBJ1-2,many,CASSPSQRGYTF,TGTGCCAGCTCACCCTCCCAGCGAGGCTACACCTTC
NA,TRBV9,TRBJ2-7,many,CASSAAWGMYEQYF,TGTGCCAGCAGCGCGGCTTGGGGTATGTACGAGCAGTACTTC
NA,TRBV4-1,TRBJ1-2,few,CASSRPTPANYGYTF,TGCGCCAGCAGCCGCCCCACCCCAGCTAACTATGGCTACACCTTC
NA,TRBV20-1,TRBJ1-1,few,CSAREFIGETEAFF,TGCAGTGCTAGAGAATTTATTGGGGAGACTGAAGCTTTCTTT
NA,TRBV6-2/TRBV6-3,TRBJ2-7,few,CATSISRSREQYF,TGTGCCACTTCGATATCCAGGTCGCGAGAGCAGTACTTC
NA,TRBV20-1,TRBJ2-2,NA,CSARGTRDYTGELFF,TGCAGTGCCAGGGGGACTAGAGATTACACCGGGGAGCTGTTTTTT
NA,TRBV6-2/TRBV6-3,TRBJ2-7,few,CASSSFDYEQYF,TGTGCCAGCAGTTCCTTCGACTACGAGCAGTACTTC
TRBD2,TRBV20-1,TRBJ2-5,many,CSAATSGTETQYF,TGCAGTGCAGCGACTAGCGGGACTGAGACCCAGTACTTC
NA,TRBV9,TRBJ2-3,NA,CASATGGGLGDTQYF,TGTGCCAGCGCCACCGGGGGAGGTTTGGGAGATACGCAGTATTTT
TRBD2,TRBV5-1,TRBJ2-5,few,CASSATGTNEETQYF,TGCGCCAGCAGCGCTACCGGGACTAACGAGGAGACCCAGTACTTC
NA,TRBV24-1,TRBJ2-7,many,CATSDASSRAYEQYF,TGTGCCACCAGTGACGCGTCATCGAGGGCTTACGAGCAGTACTTC
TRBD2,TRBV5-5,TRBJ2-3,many,CASSLDGLALVTQYF,TGTGCCAGCAGCTTGGACGGACTAGCGCTGGTTACGCAGTATTTT
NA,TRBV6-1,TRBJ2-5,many,CASSEAGLETQYF,TGTGCCAGCAGTGAAGCGGGATTGGAGACCCAGTACTTC
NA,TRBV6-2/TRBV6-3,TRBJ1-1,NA,CASSYFKNTEAFF,TGTGCCAGCAGTTATTTTAAGAACACTGAAGCTTTCTTT
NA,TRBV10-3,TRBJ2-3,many,CAISDLDTQYF,TGTGCCATCAGTGATCTTGATACGCAGTATTTT
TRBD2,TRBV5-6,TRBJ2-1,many,CASSLEIRGRTYNEQFF,TGTGCCAGCAGCTTGGAGATTCGCGGGAGAACTTACAATGAGCAGTTCTTC
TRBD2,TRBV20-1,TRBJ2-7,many,CSATKPSGASGSTYEQYF,TGCAGTGCTACTAAACCCAGTGGTGCTAGCGGGTCAACCTACGAGCAGTACTTC
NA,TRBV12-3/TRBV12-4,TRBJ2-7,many,CASSHLVGQPYEQYF,TGTGCCAGCAGTCACCTGGTGGGGCAGCCCTACGAGCAGTACTTC
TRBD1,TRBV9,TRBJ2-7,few,CASSTRDRDYEQYF,TGTGCCAGCAGCACCCGGGACAGGGACTACGAGCAGTACTTC
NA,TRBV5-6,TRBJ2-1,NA,CASSPLTREQNEQFF,TGTGCCAGCAGCCCCCTAACGAGAGAACAGAATGAGCAGTTCTTC
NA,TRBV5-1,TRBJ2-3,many,CASSLAAEGPRTDTQYF,TGCGCCAGCAGCTTGGCCGCGGAGGGCCCTCGAACAGATACGCAGTATTTT
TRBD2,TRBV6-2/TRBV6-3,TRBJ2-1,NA,CASSHLAGSNEQFF,TGTGCCAGCAGTCATCTAGCGGGAAGCAATGAGCAGTTCTTC
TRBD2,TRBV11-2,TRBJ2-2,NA,CASSLVASGTGELFF,TGTGCCAGCAGCTTAGTGGCTAGCGGAACCGGGGAGCTGTTTTTT
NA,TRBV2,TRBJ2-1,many,CATNVGTNEQFF,TGTGCCACCAATGTAGGGACCAATGAGCAGTTCTTC
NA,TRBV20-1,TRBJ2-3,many,CSARELASLADTQYF,TGCAGTGCTAGAGAGTTAGCTAGTTTGGCAGATACGCAGTATTTT
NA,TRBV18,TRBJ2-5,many,CASSHKDQETQYF,TGTGCCAGCTCACACAAGGACCAAGAGACCCAGTACTTC
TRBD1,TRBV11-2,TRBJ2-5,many,CASSLSGPRGHETQYF,TGTGCCAGCAGCTTGTCTGGGCCCAGGGGGCATGAGACCCAGTACTTC
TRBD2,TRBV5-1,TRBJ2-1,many,CASSPGTSLDEQFF,TGCGCCAGCAGCCCTGGGACTAGCTTAGATGAGCAGTTCTTC
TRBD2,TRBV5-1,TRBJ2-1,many,CASSSTSGSSYNEQFF,TGCGCCAGCAGCTCGACTAGCGGGAGCTCCTACAATGAGCAGTTCTTC
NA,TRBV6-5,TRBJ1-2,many,CASSYSMGLGSGFGYTF,TGTGCCAGCAGTTACTCGATGGGGCTGGGCAGTGGATTTGGCTACACCTTC
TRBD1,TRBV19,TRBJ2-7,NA,CASSDRGLSYEQYF,TGTGCCAGTAGTGACAGGGGACTTTCCTACGAGCAGTACTTC
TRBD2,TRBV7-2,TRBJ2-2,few,CASSSTSGRSPGELFF,TGTGCCAGCAGCTCGACTAGCGGGAGGTCGCCCGGGGAGCTGTTTTTT
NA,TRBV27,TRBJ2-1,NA,CASSFTDRLYNEQFF,TGTGCCAGCAGTTTTACGGACAGATTATACAATGAGCAGTTCTTC
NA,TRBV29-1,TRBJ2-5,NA,CSVVQTLQETQYF,TGCAGCGTTGTGCAGACACTCCAAGAGACCCAGTACTTC